This T cell receptor (beta chain) was documented in a study of OX40 agonist ivuxolimab in advanced cancers. Study outcomes and limitations: Clones of CD4+ and CD8+ blood T cells grew by week 6 at doses of 0.1 to 3.0 mg/kg.

Sequencing was performed with immunoSEQ multiplex PCR; in TCRdb, only in-frame clones are kept and a portion is missing. The data hold some 73,000 clones, with just over 85% observed a single time. V trimming: 6 bases; J trimming: 5 bases; junction bases outside the gene matches: 8. Germline CDR1 SGHTA, CDR2 FQGTGA. This CDR3 spans 15 amino acids. This clone was detected only a few times. Its antigen is still unknown. The rearrangement links TRBV7-3 to TRBJ2-3; 10 positions agree with TRBD1. Material: CD4+ or CD8+ T cells sorted from blood, obtained in a trial of the OX40 agonist ivuxolimab. The receptor comes from an adult with an advanced solid tumor such as melanoma, head and neck, liver or kidney cancer. In DNA, the CDR3 is TGTGCCAGCAGTCCGACAGGGGGCAGGGGAGATACGCAGTATTTT. It specifies CASSPTGGRGDTQYF.